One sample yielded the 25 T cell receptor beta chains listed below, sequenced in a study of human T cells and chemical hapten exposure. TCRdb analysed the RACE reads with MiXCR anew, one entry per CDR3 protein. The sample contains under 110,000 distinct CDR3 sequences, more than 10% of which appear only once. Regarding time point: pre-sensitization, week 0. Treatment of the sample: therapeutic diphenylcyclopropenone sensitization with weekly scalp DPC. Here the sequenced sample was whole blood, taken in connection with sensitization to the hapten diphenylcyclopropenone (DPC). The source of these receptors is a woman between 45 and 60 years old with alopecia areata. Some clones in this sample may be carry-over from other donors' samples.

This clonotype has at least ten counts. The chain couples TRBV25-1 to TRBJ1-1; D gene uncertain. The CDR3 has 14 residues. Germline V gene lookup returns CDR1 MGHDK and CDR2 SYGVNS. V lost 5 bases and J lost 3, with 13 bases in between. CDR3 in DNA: TGTGCCAGCAGTCCGACGGGTATCTACACTGAAGCTTTCTTT. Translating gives CASSPTGIYTEAFF. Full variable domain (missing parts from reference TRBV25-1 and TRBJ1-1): EADIYQTPRYLVIGTGKKITLECSQTMGHDKMYWYQQDPGMELHLIHYSYGVNSTEKGDLSSESTVSRIRTEHFPLTLESARPSHTSQYLCASSPTGIYTEAFFGQGTRLTVV.

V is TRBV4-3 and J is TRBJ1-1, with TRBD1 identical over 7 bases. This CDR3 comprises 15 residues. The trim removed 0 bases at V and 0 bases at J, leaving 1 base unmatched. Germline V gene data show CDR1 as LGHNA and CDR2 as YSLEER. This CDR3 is CASSQDRGLNTEAFF. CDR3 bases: TGCGCCAGCAGCCAAGATAGGGGGCTGAACACTGAAGCTTTCTTT.

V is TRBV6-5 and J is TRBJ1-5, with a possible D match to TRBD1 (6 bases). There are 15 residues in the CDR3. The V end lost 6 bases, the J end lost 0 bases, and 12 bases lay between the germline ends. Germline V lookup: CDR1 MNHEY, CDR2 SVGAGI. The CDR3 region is CASSPRGYSNQPQHF. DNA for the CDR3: TGTGCCAGCAGCCCAAGGGGGTATAGCAATCAGCCCCAGCATTTT.

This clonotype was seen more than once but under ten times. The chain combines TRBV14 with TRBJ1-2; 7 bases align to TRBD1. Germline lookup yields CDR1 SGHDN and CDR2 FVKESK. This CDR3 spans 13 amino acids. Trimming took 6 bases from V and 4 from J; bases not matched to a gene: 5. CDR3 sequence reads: CASSRDRSYGYTF. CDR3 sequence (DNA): TGTGCCAGCAGTCGGGACAGAAGCTATGGCTACACCTTC. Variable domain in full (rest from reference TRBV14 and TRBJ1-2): EAGVTQFPSHSVIEKGQTVTLRCDPISGHDNLYWYRRVMGKEIKFLLHFVKESKQDESGMPNNRFLAERTGGTYSTLKVQPAELEDSGVYFCASSRDRSYGYTFGSGTRLTVV.

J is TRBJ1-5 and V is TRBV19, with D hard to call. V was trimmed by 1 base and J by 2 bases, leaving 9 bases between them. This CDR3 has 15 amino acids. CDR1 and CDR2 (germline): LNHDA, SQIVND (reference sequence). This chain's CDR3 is CASSIGGWGNQPQHF. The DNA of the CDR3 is TGTGCCAGTAGTATAGGGGGTTGGGGCAATCAGCCCCAGCATTTT.

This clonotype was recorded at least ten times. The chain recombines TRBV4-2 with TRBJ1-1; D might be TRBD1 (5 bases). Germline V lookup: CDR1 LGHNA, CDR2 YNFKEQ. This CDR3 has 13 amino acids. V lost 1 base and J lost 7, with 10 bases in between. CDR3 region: CASSQGKGSEAFF. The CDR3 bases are TGTGCCAGCAGCCAAGGGAAGGGGAGTGAAGCTTTCTTT.

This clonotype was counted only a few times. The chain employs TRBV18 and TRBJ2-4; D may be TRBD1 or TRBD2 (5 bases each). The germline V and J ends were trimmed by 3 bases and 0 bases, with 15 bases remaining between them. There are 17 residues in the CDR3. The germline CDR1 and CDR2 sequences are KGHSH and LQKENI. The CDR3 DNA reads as TGTGCCAGCTCACCGGGGACGGAACGAGTAGCCAAAAACATTCAGTACTTC. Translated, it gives CASSPGTERVAKNIQYF.

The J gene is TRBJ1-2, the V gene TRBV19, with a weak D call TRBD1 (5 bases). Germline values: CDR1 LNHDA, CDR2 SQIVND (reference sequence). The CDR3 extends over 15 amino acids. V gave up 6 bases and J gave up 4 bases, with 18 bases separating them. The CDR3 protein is CASSGLRQTIYGYTF. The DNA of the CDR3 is TGTGCCAGTAGCGGCCTGCGACAGACAATCTATGGCTACACCTTC. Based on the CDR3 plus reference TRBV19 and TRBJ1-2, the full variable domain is DGGITQSPKYLFRKEGQNVTLSCEQNLNHDAMYWYRQDPGQGLRLIYYSQIVNDFQKGDIAEGYSVSREKKESFPLTVTSAQKNPTAFYLCASSGLRQTIYGYTFGSGTRLTVV.

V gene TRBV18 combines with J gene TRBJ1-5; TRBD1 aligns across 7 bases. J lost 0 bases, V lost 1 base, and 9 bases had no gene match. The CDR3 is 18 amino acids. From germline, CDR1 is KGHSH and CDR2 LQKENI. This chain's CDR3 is CASSPLGGGPYSNQPQHF. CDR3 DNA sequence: TGTGCCAGCTCACCACTTGGAGGGGGCCCTTATAGCAATCAGCCCCAGCATTTT.

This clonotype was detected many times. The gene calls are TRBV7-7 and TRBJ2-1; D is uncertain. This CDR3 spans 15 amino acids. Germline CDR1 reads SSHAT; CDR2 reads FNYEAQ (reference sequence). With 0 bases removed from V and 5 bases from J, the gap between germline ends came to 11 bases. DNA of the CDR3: TGTGCCAGCAGCTTAGCGCCTTCCCGCAACAATGAGCAGTTCTTC. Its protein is CASSLAPSRNNEQFF.

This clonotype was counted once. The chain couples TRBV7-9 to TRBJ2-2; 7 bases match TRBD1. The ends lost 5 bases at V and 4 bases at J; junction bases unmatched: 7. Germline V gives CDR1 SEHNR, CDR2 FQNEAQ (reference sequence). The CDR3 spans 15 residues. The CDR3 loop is CASSPTGVGTGELFF. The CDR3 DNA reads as TGTGCCAGCAGCCCCACAGGGGTCGGCACCGGGGAGCTGTTTTTT.

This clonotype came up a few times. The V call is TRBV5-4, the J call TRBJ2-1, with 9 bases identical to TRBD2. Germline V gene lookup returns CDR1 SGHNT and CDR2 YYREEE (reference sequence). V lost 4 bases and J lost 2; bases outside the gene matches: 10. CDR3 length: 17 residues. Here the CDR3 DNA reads TGTGCCAGCAGCCCTCGTGGATTAGCGGGGGCCTACAATGAGCAGTTCTTC. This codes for CASSPRGLAGAYNEQFF.

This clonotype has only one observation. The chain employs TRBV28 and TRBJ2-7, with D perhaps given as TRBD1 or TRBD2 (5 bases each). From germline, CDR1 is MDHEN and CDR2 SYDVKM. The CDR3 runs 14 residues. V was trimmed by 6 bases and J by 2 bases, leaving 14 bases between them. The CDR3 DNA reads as TGTGCCAGCAGCCCGGGACCGATAACCTACGAGCAGTACTTC. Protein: CASSPGPITYEQYF. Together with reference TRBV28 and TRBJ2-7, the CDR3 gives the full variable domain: DVKVTQSSRYLVKRTGEKVFLECVQDMDHENMFWYRQDPGLGLRLIYFSYDVKMKEKGDIPEGYSVSREKKERFSLILESASTNQTSMYLCASSPGPITYEQYFGPGTRLTVT.

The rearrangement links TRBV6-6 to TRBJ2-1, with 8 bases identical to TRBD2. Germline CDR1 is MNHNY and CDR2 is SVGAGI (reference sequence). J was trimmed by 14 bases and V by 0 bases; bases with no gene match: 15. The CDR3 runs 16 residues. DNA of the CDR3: TGTGCCAGCAGTTACTCCCGGACTAGCCCGCCCGGAGATGAGTTCTTC. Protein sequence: CASSYSRTSPPGDEFF.

The CDR3 DNA reads as TGCGCCAGCAGCCGCACAGGTGGCGAGCAGTACTTC. Encoded protein: CASSRTGGEQYF. The chain has TRBV4-1 and TRBJ2-7; possible D gene TRBD1, 5 bases. Looked up from germline, CDR1 is MGHRA and CDR2 is YSYEKL. The CDR3 runs 12 residues. V dropped 4 bases and J dropped 6 bases, with 10 bases sitting between them.

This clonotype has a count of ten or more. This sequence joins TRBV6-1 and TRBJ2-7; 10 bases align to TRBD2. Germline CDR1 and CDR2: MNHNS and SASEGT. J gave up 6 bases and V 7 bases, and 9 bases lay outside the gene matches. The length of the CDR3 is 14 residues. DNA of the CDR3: TGTGCCAGCAACAAATCGAGCGGGAGGGGCGAGCAGTACTTC. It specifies CASNKSSGRGEQYF.

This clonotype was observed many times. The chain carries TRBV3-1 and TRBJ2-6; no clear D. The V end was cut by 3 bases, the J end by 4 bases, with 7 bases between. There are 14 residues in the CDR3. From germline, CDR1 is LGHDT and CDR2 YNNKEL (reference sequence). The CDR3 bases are TGTGCCAGCAGCCAGTTGTCAGGGGCCAACGTCCTGACTTTC. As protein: CASSQLSGANVLTF.

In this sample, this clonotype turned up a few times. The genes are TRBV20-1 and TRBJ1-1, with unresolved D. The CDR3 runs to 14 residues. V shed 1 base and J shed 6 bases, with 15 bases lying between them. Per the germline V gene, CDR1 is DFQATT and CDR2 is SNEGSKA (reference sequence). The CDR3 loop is CSARGGKGYAEAFF. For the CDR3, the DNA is TGCAGTGCTAGAGGAGGGAAAGGGTACGCTGAAGCTTTCTTT.

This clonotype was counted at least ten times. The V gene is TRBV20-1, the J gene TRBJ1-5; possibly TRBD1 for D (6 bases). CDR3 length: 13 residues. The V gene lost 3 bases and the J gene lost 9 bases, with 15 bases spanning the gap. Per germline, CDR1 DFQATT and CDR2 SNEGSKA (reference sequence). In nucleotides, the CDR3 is TGCAGTGCTAGTTCCAGGGGCAGTGGGCCCCAGCATTTT. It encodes CSASSRGSGPQHF.

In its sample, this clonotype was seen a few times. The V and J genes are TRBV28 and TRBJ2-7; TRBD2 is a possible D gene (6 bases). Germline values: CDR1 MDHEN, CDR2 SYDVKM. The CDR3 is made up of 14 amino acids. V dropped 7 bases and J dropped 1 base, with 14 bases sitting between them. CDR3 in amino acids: CASTRSGRSYEQYF. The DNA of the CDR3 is TGTGCCAGCACTCGTAGCGGAAGGTCCTACGAGCAGTACTTC.

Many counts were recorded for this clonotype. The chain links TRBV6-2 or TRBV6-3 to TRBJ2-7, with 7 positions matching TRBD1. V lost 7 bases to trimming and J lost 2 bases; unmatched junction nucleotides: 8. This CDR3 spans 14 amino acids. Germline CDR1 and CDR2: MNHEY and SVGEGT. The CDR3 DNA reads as TGTGCCAGCACACCCCACGACAGGGCCTACGAGCAGTACTTC. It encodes CASTPHDRAYEQYF.

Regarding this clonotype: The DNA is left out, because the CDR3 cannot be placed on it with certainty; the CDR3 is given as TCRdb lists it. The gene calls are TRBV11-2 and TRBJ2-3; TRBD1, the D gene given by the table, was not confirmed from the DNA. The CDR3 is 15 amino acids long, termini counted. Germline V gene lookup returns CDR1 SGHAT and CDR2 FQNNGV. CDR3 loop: CASSLVAGGSDTLYF.

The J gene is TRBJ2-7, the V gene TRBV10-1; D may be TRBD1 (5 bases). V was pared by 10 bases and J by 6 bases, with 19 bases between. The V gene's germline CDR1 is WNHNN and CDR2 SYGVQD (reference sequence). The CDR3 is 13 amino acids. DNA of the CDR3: TGCGCCACCCAGGACACCTCGGCGGCCGAGCAGTACTTC. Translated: CATQDTSAAEQYF.

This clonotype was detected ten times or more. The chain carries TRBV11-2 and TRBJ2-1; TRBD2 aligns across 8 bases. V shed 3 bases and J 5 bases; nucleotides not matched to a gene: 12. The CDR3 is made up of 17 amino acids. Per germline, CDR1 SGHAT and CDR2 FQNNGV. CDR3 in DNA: TGTGCCAGCAGCTTTGAAGGCGGGGGGAGCCGCAACAATGAGCAGTTCTTC. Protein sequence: CASSFEGGGSRNNEQFF.

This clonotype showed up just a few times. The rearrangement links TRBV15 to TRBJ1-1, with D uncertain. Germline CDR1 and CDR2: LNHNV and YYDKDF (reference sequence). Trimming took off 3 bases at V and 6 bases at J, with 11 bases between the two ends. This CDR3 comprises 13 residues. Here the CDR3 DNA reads TGTGCCACCAGCAGCCCTTCGGTAGCTGAAGCTTTCTTT. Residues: CATSSPSVAEAFF.